Listed here are 23 T cell receptor beta chains from one sample, sequenced in a study of radiotherapy plus CTLA-4 blockade in lung cancer. This table comes from immunoSEQ multiplex PCR, and its TCRdb copy is limited to in-frame clones, with some not included. This sample has around 90,000 clones, with 83% found just once. The sequences come from peripheral blood, collected from a patient treated with radiotherapy plus ipilimumab. The receptors come from a human donor with non-small cell lung cancer who had stable disease on radiotherapy plus ipilimumab.

The rearrangement joins TRBV7-9 to TRBJ1-2; 9 bases line up with TRBD1. Germline values: CDR1 SEHNR, CDR2 FQNEAQ (reference sequence). The CDR3 contains 14 residues. V shed 5 bases and J 7 bases; nucleotides not matched to a gene: 8. This chain's CDR3 is CASSTRTGESGYTF. CDR3 nucleotide sequence: TGTGCCAGCAGCACTCGGACAGGGGAGTCTGGCTACACCTTC.

The chain couples TRBV6-5 to TRBJ1-2; 9 bases align to TRBD1. Germline values: CDR1 MNHEY, CDR2 SVGAGI. The CDR3 has 15 residues. V dropped 5 bases and J dropped 5; count of bases not matched to a gene: 9. Here the CDR3 reads CASSPPGTGLYGYTF. CDR3 DNA: TGTGCCAGCAGTCCCCCCGGGACAGGGTTGTATGGCTACACCTTC.

CDR3 bases: TGTGCCAGCAGCGTAAACCCGGGACTAGCGGGAGTGACGCAGTATTTT. Translating gives CASSVNPGLAGVTQYF. The chain is built from TRBV9 and TRBJ2-3; 14 nucleotides align to TRBD2. The CDR3 length is 16 residues. The ends lost 1 base at V and 9 bases at J; junction bases unmatched: 7. Looked up from germline, CDR1 is SGDLS and CDR2 is YYNGEE.

The rearrangement joins TRBV14 to TRBJ2-7; no clear D. CDR1 is SGHDN and CDR2 is FVKESK in the germline V gene. Trimming shortened V by 0 bases and J by 1 base, and 10 bases separated the two germline ends. This CDR3 is built from 15 residues. CDR3 nucleotide sequence: TGTGCCAGCAGCCAAGATCGGGTCAGATCCTACGAGCAGTACTTC. Its translation: CASSQDRVRSYEQYF.

The chain uses TRBV5-1 and TRBJ2-3; tentative D call: TRBD1 (10 bases). Trimming took 7 bases from V and 3 from J, leaving 18 bases between them. Germline V gene sequence: CDR1 SGHRS, CDR2 YFSETQ. The CDR3 length is 15 residues. The CDR3 sequence: CASRGGDRGTDTQYF. Written as DNA, the CDR3 is TGCGCCAGCCGCGGGGGGGACAGGGGAACAGATACGCAGTATTTT.

This chain uses TRBV11-2 with TRBJ2-1; 11 nucleotides agree with TRBD2. Germline V CDR1 and CDR2: SGHAT, FQNNGV. V lost 5 bases, J lost 5 bases, and 8 bases stayed unmatched. This CDR3 contains 16 residues. The DNA of the CDR3 is TGTGCCAGCAGCACCCGGGGACTAGCGGAGAACAATGAGCAGTTCTTC. Its protein is CASSTRGLAENNEQFF.

This clone came up a few times. V gene TRBV5-1 combines with J gene TRBJ2-5; 7 bases match TRBD2. This CDR3 is built from 14 residues. CDR1 and CDR2 from the germline V gene are SGHRS and YFSETQ. Unmatched junction bases numbered 6, after V lost 5 bases and J lost 2 bases. Written as DNA, the CDR3 is TGCGCCAGCAGACTCGGAGCGGGGCAAGAGACCCAGTACTTC. It translates to CASRLGAGQETQYF.

This clone was observed once. The gene calls are TRBV28 and TRBJ1-4; TRBD1 is a possible D gene (5 bases). Trimming took off 6 bases at V and 7 bases at J, with 12 bases between the two ends. Germline assignment: CDR1 MDHEN and CDR2 SYDVKM. The CDR3 spans 13 residues. The CDR3 bases are TGTGCCAGCAGGGGGACTGGTACTGAAAAACTGTTTTTT. Translating it yields CASRGTGTEKLFF.

CDR3 in DNA: TGTGCCAGCAGCACCGGGGGACCGAGCAATAGCAATCAGCCCCAGCATTTT. Its protein product is CASSTGGPSNSNQPQHF. This chain joins TRBV7-8 and TRBJ1-5; D might be TRBD1 (5 bases). CDR3 length: 17 residues. Germline V gene data show CDR1 as SGHVS and CDR2 as FQNEAQ. V gave up 5 bases and J gave up 0 bases, with 17 bases separating them.

V usage is TRBV6-4 and J usage is TRBJ2-2; D call uncertain. Trimming shortened V by 4 bases and J by 2 bases, and 11 bases separated the two germline ends. This CDR3 region has 15 residues. CDR1 is MRHNA and CDR2 is SNTAGT in the germline V gene. CDR3 coding DNA: TGTGCCAGCAGTGGGTCGTCAGCCAACACCGGGGAGCTGTTTTTT. Amino acids: CASSGSSANTGELFF.

The V gene is TRBV6-1, the J gene TRBJ1-1; TRBD1 is a possible D gene (5 bases). CDR3 size: 13 residues. V was cut by 2 bases and J by 4 bases, with 8 bases left in between. CDR1 is MNHNS, CDR2 SASEGT, per germline. Here the CDR3 reads CASSEQRGTEAFF. CDR3 DNA sequence: TGTGCCAGCAGTGAACAAAGGGGCACTGAAGCTTTCTTT.

The chain has TRBV28 and TRBJ1-2; a possible D gene is TRBD1 (5 bases). V lost 5 bases, J lost 1 base, and 14 bases lay in between. Germline-derived CDR1 and CDR2 are MDHEN and SYDVKM. The CDR3 totals 15 residues. CDR3 amino acids: CASSEATANNYGYTF. The DNA for the CDR3 is TGTGCCAGCAGTGAGGCGACAGCAAATAACTATGGCTACACCTTC.

The rearrangement uses TRBV2 and TRBJ2-4, with D tentatively TRBD1 or TRBD2 (6 bases each). CDR1 and CDR2 (germline): SNHLY, FYNNEI. V shed 0 bases and J shed 7 bases, with 10 bases lying between them. The CDR3 totals 14 residues. DNA for the CDR3: TGTGCCAGCAGTGAAGCGGGGGGCTGGAACATTCAGTACTTC. This translates into CASSEAGGWNIQYF.

The gene calls are TRBV18 and TRBJ2-7; a possible D gene is TRBD1 (6 bases). Trimming stripped 3 bases from V and 3 bases from J, with 15 bases between. Per germline, CDR1 KGHSH and CDR2 LQKENI. The CDR3 consists of 15 residues. CDR3 amino acids: CASSPTRDTYYEQYF. In DNA, the CDR3 is TGTGCCAGCTCACCGACTCGGGACACCTACTACGAGCAGTACTTC. The complete variable domain, with remaining parts taken from reference TRBV18 and TRBJ2-7, reads NAGVMQNPRHLVRRRGQEARLRCSPMKGHSHVYWYRQLPEEGLKFMVYLQKENIIDESGMPKERFSAEFPKEGPSILRIQQVVRGDSAAYFCASSPTRDTYYEQYFGPGTRLTVT.

The chain uses TRBV6-6 and TRBJ2-7, with 8 bases fitting TRBD1. V shed 6 bases, J shed 2 bases, and the junction held 3 bases outside the gene matches. The length of the CDR3 is 13 residues. Germline CDR1 reads MNHNY; CDR2 reads SVGAGI (reference sequence). The CDR3 loop reads CASSQDRAYEQYF. The CDR3 coding sequence is TGTGCCAGCAGCCAGGACAGGGCCTACGAGCAGTACTTC.

The genes are TRBV4-2 and TRBJ1-5; a possible D gene is TRBD1 (5 bases). The CDR3 totals 13 residues. Trimming stripped 6 bases from V and 2 bases from J, with 8 bases between. Germline assignment: CDR1 LGHNA and CDR2 YNFKEQ. In nucleotides, the CDR3 is TGTGCCAGCAGTGGAGGGGGCAATCAGCCCCAGCATTTT. Its translation: CASSGGGNQPQHF.

This chain joins TRBV5-1 and TRBJ2-7; TRBD2 matches at 7 bases. V gave up 3 bases and J gave up 3 bases; unmatched junction bases: 6. The CDR3 contains 14 residues. The germline CDR1 and CDR2 sequences are SGHRS and YFSETQ. DNA of the CDR3: TGCGCCAGCAGCTCCGGGGCGGGGGACTACGAGCAGTACTTC. It is translated as CASSSGAGDYEQYF.

This chain connects TRBV5-4 to TRBJ1-4; the match to TRBD1 covers 7 bases. The CDR3 length is 15 residues. Trimming cost V 3 bases and J 4 bases; bases outside gene matches: 6. Germline V CDR1 and CDR2: SGHNT, YYREEE (reference sequence). DNA for the CDR3: TGTGCCAGCAGCTGGGGGGGACAGCATAATGAAAAACTGTTTTTT. Residues: CASSWGGQHNEKLFF.

Remarks on this clone: The same CDR3 can be traced to other DNA sequences in this sample. The gene calls are TRBV5-1 and TRBJ1-2, with no clear D. Trimming cost V 7 bases and J 7 bases, with 20 bases left between them. CDR3 length equals 14 residues. CDR1 SGHRS and CDR2 YFSETQ come from the germline V gene. The DNA for the CDR3 is TGCGCCAGCCGCCCCGGGTCGGATTTTCTTGGCTACACCTTC. It yields the protein CASRPGSDFLGYTF.

This chain links TRBV2 with TRBJ2-5, with a possible D match to TRBD1 (5 bases). The ends were cut back, 3 bases at V and 5 bases at J, with 16 bases in the middle. Per germline, CDR1 SNHLY and CDR2 FYNNEI. CDR3 length equals 15 residues. The CDR3, as DNA: TGTGCCAGCAGTGAGGCCTCAAGGGGTCCGGAGACCCAGTACTTC. Encoded protein: CASSEASRGPETQYF.

V gene TRBV6-1 combines with J gene TRBJ1-1, with 7 bases identical to TRBD1. This CDR3 is 13 amino acids long. Germline V gene data show CDR1 as MNHNS and CDR2 as SASEGT. J lost 2 bases, V lost 10 bases, and 7 bases had no gene match. The CDR3 loop reads CATQGQLNTEAFF. In nucleotides, the CDR3 is TGTGCCACCCAGGGACAGCTTAACACTGAAGCTTTCTTT.

The gene calls are TRBV5-1 and TRBJ2-5; 7 nucleotides match TRBD1. The germline V gene has CDR1 SGHRS and CDR2 YFSETQ. The J segment lost 1 base and the V segment lost 4 bases, leaving 7 bases of the junction unmatched. This CDR3 is 15 amino acids long. The CDR3 is CASSHWTGPQETQYF. Written as DNA, the CDR3 is TGCGCCAGCAGCCACTGGACAGGCCCCCAAGAGACCCAGTACTTC.

The CDR3 here is CATRPDTLAKNIQYF. In nucleotides, the CDR3 is TGTGCCACCAGACCAGACACTTTAGCCAAAAACATTCAGTACTTC. This chain joins TRBV15 and TRBJ2-4, with D uncertain. The CDR3 has 15 residues. Per germline, CDR1 LNHNV and CDR2 YYDKDF (reference sequence). The V end was cut by 6 bases, the J end by 0 bases, with 12 bases between.